The source of this T cell receptor beta chain is a study of blood T cell repertoires in COVID-19 (dated by TCRdb to about 2020). Regarding the study in general: Samples covering the acute and convalescent phases of COVID-19 were provided by collaborators in the United States, Italy and Spain. The material from the prospective study consisted of cDNA or gDNA derived from T cells, B-cell-depleted T cells, or PBMCs. The dataset comprised deeply sampled blood TCRbeta repertoires from subjects exposed to, actively infected with, or recovered from COVID-19. The repertoires were released in a freely available public database intended as a resource for research on the immune response to SARS-CoV-2. Samples came from the ongoing ImmuneRACE study (first 160 participants) plus 1,254 subjects from 6 global collaborators. Sample metadata almost always included a de-identified subject ID, COVID-19 status, age in years and sex. Where available, HLA class I and class II types were taken from metadata supplied by the sample provider and were not determined by assay-based typing. Study-wide findings and limitations: The quantity of clinical and demographic metadata differed by source and by participant and was supplied without curation.

Taken from cysteine to phenylalanine, the CDR3 has 14 residues. The kept DNA is CDR3 alone, 42 bases in frame from the first base. The CDR1 and CDR2 encoded by the germline V gene are KGHSH and LQKENI. V ends up 4 bases short and J 4 bases short, with an unmatched junction base count of 3. TCRbeta CDR3 regions were amplified from genomic DNA using the immunoSEQ Assay, a bias-controlled multiplex PCR. The published analysis was carried out like this. Nucleated cell counts per sample were estimated from amplification of reference gene primers within the assay. To quantify the absolute abundance of each unique TCRbeta CDR3 rearrangement, sequence reads were collapsed and filtered. Productive Simpson clonality was computed per sample as the square root of Simpson's diversity index over productive rearrangements. In TCRdb, the immuneACCESS table is reduced to in-frame sequences with V and J assigned. These tables do not hold every clone; where another copy was compared, an unresolved V gene accounts for under half, and the others remain unexplained. That table furnishes V, J and clone size, whereas the DNA furnished D and trimming. The sample data list some 50,000 clones, and 82% of these were observed just once. Around 7% of the sample is taken by the ten largest.

Concerning this clone itself: Its antigen specificity is not known. The input lacks base qualities; no much larger clone sits a single base away.

The collaborating institutions used their own protocols to collect whole blood in K2EDTA tubes. For TCRbeta analysis, collaborators shipped samples as frozen whole blood, isolated PBMCs, or DNA extracted from either of those sample types. Sequencing was performed on peripheral blood. This sequence uses TRBV18 and TRBJ2-3; the central 9 bases match TRBD1. The sequence came from a man in his forties with acute or convalescent COVID-19. DNA sequence: TGTGCCAGCTCACGTACAGGGGGCGCAGATACGCAGTATTTT. This codes for CASSRTGGADTQYF.